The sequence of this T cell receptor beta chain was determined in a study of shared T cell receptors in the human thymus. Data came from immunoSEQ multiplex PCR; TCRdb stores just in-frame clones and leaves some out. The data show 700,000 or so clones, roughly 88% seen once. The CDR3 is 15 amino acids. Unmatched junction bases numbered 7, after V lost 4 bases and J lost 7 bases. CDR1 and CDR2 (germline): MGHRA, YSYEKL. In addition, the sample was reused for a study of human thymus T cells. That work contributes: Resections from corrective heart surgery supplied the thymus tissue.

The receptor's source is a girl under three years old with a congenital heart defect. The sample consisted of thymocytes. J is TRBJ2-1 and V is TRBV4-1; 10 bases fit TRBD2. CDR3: CASSLSGGALNEQFF. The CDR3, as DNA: TGCGCCAGCAGCCTAAGCGGGGGGGCCCTGAATGAGCAGTTCTTC.